This T cell receptor (beta chain) was recorded in a study of control samples from healthy donors and cancer patients. Here immunoSEQ multiplex PCR was the method, and the copy in TCRdb shows in-frame clones only, minus some. The profile shows 35,000 to 40,000 clones, about 83% of them singletons. The V end lost 3 bases, the J end lost 4 bases, and 16 bases lay between the germline ends. Looked up from germline, CDR1 is SGHAT and CDR2 is FQNNGV. The CDR3 sequence is 16 residues long. This chain links TRBV11-2 with TRBJ1-3; maybe TRBD1 (5 bases). The sequenced material came from PBMCs. The receptor comes from a woman in her sixties or seventies with lung cancer. CDR3 coding DNA: TGTGCCAGCAGCTTCAACTCTGGGACTCGGGGAAACACCATATATTTT. Its protein product is CASSFNSGTRGNTIYF.